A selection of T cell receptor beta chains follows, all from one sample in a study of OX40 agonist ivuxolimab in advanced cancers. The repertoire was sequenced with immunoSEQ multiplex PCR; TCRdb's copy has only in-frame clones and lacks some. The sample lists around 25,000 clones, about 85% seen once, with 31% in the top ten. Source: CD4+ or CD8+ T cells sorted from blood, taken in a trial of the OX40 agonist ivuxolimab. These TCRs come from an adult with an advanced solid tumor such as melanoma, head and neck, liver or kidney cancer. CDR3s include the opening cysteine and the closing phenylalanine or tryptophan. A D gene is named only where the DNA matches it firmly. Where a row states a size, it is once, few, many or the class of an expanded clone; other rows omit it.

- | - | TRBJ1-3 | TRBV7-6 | CASSPQKGSGNTIYF | TGTGCCAGCAGCCCCCAAAAAGGGTCTGGAAACACCATATATTTT
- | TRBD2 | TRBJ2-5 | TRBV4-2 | CASSQDPAGGPGETQYF | TGTGCCAGCAGCCAAGATCCAGCGGGAGGGCCGGGGGAGACCCAGTACTTC
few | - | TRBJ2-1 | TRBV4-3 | CASSQDGGPHRGSYNEQFF | TGCGCCAGCAGCCAAGATGGAGGGCCACACAGGGGATCCTACAATGAGCAGTTCTTC
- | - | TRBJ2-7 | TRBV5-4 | CASSFRDEQYF | TGTGCCAGCAGCTTCCGGGACGAGCAGTACTTC
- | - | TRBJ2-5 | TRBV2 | CATLKLQSGDQETQYF | TGTGCCACCCTAAAACTACAGTCGGGAGATCAAGAGACCCAGTACTTC
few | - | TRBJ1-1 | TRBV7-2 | CASSLSGGGTEAFF | TGTGCCAGCAGCCTTAGCGGGGGCGGAACTGAAGCTTTCTTT
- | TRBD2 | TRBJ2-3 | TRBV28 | CASSLVRGGLDTQYF | TGTGCCAGCAGTTTGGTTCGGGGGGGATTAGATACGCAGTATTTT
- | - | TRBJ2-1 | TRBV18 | CASSPPGRRSSYNEQFF | TGTGCCAGCTCACCACCGGGCAGGAGGAGCTCCTACAATGAGCAGTTCTTC
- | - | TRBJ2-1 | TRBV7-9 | CASSPLSDEQFF | TGTGCCAGCAGCCCCCTGTCGGATGAGCAGTTCTTC
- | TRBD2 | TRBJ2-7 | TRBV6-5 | CASSRGDSYEQYF | TGTGCCAGCTCGCGGGGGGACTCCTACGAGCAGTACTTC
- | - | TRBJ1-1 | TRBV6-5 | CASSYNLWRPAFF | TGTGCCAGCAGTTATAACCTGTGGAGGCCAGCTTTCTTT
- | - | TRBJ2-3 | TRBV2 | CASSPSARADTQYF | TGTGCCAGCAGCCCTAGCGCTCGGGCAGATACGCAGTATTTT
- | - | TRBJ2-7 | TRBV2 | CASSEQVLLYEQYF | TGTGCCAGCAGTGAACAGGTTCTTCTCTACGAGCAGTACTTC
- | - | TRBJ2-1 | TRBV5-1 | CASSLFSGSTYNEQFF | TGCGCCAGCAGCTTGTTTAGTGGCTCTACCTACAATGAGCAGTTCTTC
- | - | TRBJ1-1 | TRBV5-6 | CASSLARGDWWLSF | TGTGCCAGCAGCTTGGCCCGGGGGGATTGGTGGCTTAGCTTT
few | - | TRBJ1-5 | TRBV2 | CASSEESNQPQHF | TGTGCCAGCAGTGAGGAGAGCAATCAGCCCCAGCATTTT
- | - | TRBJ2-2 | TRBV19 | CASTYSSKGKGPGELFF | TGTGCCAGTACTTACTCTAGTAAGGGGAAGGGTCCCGGGGAGCTGTTTTTT
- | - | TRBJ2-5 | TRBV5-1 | CASSFTLQETQYF | TGCGCCAGCAGCTTTACTCTCCAAGAGACCCAGTACTTC
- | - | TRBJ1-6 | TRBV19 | CASSNPGPNSPLHF | TGTGCCAGTAGCAACCCGGGTCCGAATTCACCCCTCCACTTT